This entry describes one T cell receptor beta chain. Its antigen remains unidentified. No much larger clone exists at a distance of one base, and base qualities are not known. This sample was included in a study of blood T cell repertoires in COVID-19 (dated by TCRdb to about 2020). With respect to the entire study: Samples covering the acute and convalescent phases of COVID-19 were provided by collaborators in the United States, Italy and Spain. The material from the prospective study consisted of cDNA or gDNA derived from T cells, B-cell-depleted T cells, or PBMCs. Deeply sampled blood TCRbeta repertoires from subjects exposed to, actively infected with, or recovered from COVID-19 were included in the dataset. The repertoires were made available in a free public database intended to serve as a resource for research on the immune response to SARS-CoV-2. The samples were drawn from the first 160 participants of the ongoing ImmuneRACE study and from 1,254 subjects provided by 6 global collaborators. Sample metadata almost always included a de-identified subject ID, COVID-19 status, age in years and sex. Where available, HLA class I and class II types were obtained from metadata supplied by the sample provider rather than from assay-based typing.

Deletion took 6 bases off V and 4 bases off J, with a span of 16 bases between the germline ends. The CDR3 goes from the cysteine to the phenylalanine over 14 residues. Solely the CDR3 DNA is kept, with 42 bases framed from the first base. The germline V gene encodes CDR1 MGHDK and CDR2 SYGVNS. Collaborating institutions collected whole blood in K2EDTA tubes following their own protocols. Collaborator samples were shipped for TCRbeta analysis as frozen whole blood, isolated PBMCs, or DNA extracted from either sample type. TCRbeta CDR3 regions were amplified from genomic DNA using the immunoSEQ Assay, a bias-controlled multiplex PCR. For the original study's pipeline: The number of nucleated cells in each sample was estimated from the amplification of reference gene primers within the assay. Sequence reads were collapsed and filtered to measure the absolute abundance of every unique TCRbeta CDR3 rearrangement. For each sample, productive Simpson clonality was calculated by taking the square root of Simpson's diversity index across productive rearrangements. TCRdb provides this immuneACCESS table in a form limited to in-frame rearrangements. Some clones are lacking; in checked studies, under half of them reflect an unresolved V gene, and why the rest are absent is not known. V and J calls and clone size are given by that table; D and trimming were obtained from the DNA. The sample table holds approximately 160,000 clones, of which 81% were seen once. More than 9.5% of the sample goes to the ten largest clones.

Overall study results and their limits: The quantity of clinical and demographic metadata differed by source and by participant and was supplied without curation.

The sequence was collected from a man aged 60-69 years with active or convalescent COVID-19. Sequenced material: peripheral blood. Recombination linked TRBV25-1 to TRBJ2-7, and the D gene may be TRBD1, 6 bases matching. The DNA is as follows: TGTGCCAGCAGGGGGGCAGGGGCGCCTTACGAGCAGTACTTC. It codes for CASRGAGAPYEQYF.